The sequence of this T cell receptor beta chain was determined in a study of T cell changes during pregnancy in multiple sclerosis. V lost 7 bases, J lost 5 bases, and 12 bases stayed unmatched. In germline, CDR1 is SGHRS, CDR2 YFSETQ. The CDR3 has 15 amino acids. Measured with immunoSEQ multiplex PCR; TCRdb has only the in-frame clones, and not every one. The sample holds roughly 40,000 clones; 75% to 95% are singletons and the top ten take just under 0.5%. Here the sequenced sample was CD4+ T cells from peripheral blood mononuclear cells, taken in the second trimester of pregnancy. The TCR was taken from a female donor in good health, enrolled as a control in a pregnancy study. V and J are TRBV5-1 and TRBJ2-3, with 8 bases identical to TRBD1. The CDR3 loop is CASSGQGSTIDTQYF. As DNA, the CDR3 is TGCGCCAGCTCCGGACAGGGAAGTACCATAGATACGCAGTATTTT.